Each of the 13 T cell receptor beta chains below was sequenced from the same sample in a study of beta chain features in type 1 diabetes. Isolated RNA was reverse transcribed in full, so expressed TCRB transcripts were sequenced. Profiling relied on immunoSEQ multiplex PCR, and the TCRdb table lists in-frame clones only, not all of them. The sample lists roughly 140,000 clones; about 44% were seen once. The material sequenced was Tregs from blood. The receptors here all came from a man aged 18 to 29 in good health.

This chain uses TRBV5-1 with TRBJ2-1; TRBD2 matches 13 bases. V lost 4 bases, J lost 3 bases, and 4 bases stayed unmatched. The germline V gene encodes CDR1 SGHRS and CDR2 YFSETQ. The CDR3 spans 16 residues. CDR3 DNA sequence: TGCGCCAGCAGCCGGGGACTAGCGGGAATCTACAATGAGCAGTTCTTC. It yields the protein CASSRGLAGIYNEQFF. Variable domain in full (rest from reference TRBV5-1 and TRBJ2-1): KAGVTQTPRYLIKTRGQQVTLSCSPISGHRSVSWYQQTPGQGLQFLFEYFSETQRNKGNFPGRFSGRQFSNSRSEMNVSTLELGDSALYLCASSRGLAGIYNEQFFGPGTRLTVL.

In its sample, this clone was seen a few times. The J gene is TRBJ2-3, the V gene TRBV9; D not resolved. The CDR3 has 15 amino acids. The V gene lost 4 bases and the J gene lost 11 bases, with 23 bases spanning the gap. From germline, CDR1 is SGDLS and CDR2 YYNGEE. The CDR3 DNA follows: TGTGCCAGCAGCCCCGCCACCTCCCAGGTTCCAAAGCAGTATTTT. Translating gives CASSPATSQVPKQYF.

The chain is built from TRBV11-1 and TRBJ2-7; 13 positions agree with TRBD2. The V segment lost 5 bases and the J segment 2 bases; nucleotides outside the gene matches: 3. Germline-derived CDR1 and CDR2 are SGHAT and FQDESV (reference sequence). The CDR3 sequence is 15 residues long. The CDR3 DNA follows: TGTGCCAGCAGCCGGGGACTAGCGGGGACCTACGAGCAGTACTTC. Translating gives CASSRGLAGTYEQYF.

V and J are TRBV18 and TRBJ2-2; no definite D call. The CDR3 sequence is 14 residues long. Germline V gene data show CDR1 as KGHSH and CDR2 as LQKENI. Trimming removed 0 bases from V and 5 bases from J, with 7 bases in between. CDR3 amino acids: CASSPPELTGELFF. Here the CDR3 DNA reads TGTGCCAGCTCACCACCGGAGTTGACCGGGGAGCTGTTTTTT.

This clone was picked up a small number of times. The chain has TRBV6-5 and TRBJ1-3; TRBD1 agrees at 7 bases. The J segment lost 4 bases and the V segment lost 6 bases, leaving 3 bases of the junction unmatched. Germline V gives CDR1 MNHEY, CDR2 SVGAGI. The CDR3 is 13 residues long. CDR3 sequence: CASRRQGGNTIYF. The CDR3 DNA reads TGTGCCAGCAGGAGACAGGGCGGAAACACCATATATTTT.

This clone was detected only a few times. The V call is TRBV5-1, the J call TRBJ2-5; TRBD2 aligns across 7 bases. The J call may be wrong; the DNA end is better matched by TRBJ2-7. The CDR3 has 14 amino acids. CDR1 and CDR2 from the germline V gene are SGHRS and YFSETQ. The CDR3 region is CASSSTSARHEQYF. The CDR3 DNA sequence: TGCGCCAGCAGCTCCACTAGCGCCCGACACGAGCAGTACTTC.

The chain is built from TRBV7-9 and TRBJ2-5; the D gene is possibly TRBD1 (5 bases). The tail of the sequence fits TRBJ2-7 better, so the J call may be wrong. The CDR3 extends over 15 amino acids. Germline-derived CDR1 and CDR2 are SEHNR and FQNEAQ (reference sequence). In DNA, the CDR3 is TGTGCCAGCAGCTCAACCGTTCAGGGCTCCTACGAGCAGTACTTC. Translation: CASSSTVQGSYEQYF.

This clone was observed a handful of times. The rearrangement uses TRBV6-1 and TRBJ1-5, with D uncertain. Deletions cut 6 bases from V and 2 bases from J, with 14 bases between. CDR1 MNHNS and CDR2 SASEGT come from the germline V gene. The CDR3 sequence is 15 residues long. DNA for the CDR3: TGTGCCAGCAGCCCCCGTCGTACAGGCAATCAGCCCCAGCATTTT. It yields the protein CASSPRRTGNQPQHF.

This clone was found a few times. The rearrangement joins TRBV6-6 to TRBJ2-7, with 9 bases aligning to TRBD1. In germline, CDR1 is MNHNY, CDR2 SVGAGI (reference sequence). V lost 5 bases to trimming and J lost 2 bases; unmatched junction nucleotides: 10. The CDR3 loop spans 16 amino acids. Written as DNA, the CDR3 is TGTGCCAGCAGTCTGACTCGGACAGGGGAAGCCTACGAGCAGTACTTC. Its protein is CASSLTRTGEAYEQYF.

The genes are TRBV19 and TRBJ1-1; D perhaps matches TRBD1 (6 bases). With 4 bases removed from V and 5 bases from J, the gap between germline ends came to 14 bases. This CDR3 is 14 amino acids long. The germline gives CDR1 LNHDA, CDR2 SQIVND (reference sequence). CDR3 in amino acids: CASSKLGARTEAFF. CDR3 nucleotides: TGTGCCAGTAGTAAGCTGGGGGCCCGAACTGAAGCTTTCTTT.

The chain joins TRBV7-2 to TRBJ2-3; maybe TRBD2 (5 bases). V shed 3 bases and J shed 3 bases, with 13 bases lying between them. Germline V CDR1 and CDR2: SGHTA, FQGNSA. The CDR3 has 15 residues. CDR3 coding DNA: TGTGCCAGCAGCTTCGGCGGGTACCGGACAGATACGCAGTATTTT. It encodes CASSFGGYRTDTQYF.

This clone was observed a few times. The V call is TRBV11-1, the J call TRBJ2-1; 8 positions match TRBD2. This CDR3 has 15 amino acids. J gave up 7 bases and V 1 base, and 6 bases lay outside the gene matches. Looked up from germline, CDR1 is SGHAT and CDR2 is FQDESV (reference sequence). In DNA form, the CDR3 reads TGTGCCAGCAGCTTAGAGGGGGGACTAGTAAATGAGCAGTTCTTC. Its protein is CASSLEGGLVNEQFF.

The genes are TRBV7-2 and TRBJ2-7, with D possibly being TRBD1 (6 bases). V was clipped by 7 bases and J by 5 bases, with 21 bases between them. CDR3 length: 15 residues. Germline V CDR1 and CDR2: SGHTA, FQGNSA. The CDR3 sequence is CASNLWAGAMDEQYF. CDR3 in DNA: TGTGCCAGCAACCTTTGGGCAGGGGCGATGGACGAGCAGTACTTC.